The clone carrying this TCR beta chain appeared a few times. Its antigen is not identified. The genes and germline here are from mouse. The read halts 4 residues ahead of the CDR3 end, with the missing end drawn from the germline J gene. Reverse transcribed after extraction, RNA yielded cDNA as the sequencing template. The data were produced by immunoSEQ multiplex PCR, yet TCRdb's version contains in-frame clones alone and is incomplete. This sample includes over 100,000 clones with no singletons; its ten biggest clones take up roughly a fifth. The data belong to a study of CD8+ T cells in alopecia areata. In the study overall: It was approximately 6-10-week-old female C3H/HeJ mice that received skin from roughly 6-12-month-old C3H/HeJ graft donors with spontaneous alopecia. The study, taken as a whole, reports: Patients shared TCRs less clearly than mice did, possibly for HLA-related reasons. Normal scalp had lower clonality than lesional scalp, with alopecia totalis/universalis lesions showing this most strongly. Scalp repertoires also include resident alphabeta T cells from normal skin.

This CDR3 is built from 15 residues. In germline, CDR1 is NSHNY, CDR2 SYGAGN. This chain connects TRBV13-1 to TRBJ2-7; 10 bases fit TRBD2. The TCR was taken from a C3H/HeJ mouse with alopecia areata. Mouse MHC haplotype: H2-k. Sequences were obtained from lesional skin. The sequenced part of the CDR3 DNA is TGTGCCAGCAGTGAAACGGGACTGGGGTTTTAT. It yields the protein CASSETGLGFY. The whole CDR3 sequence reads CASSETGLGFYEQYF.